One and the same sample provided the 25 T cell receptor beta chains below, sequenced in a study of T cells in Graves' hyperthyroidism and ophthalmopathy. From RNA transcripts, TCR beta CDR3 regions were amplified. Primed by the HTBI set, a first-round RT-PCR was run on the TCR CDR3. TCRdb independently ran MiXCR on the multiplex PCR reads; one entry per CDR3 protein. The table records fewer than 400,000 distinct CDR3 sequences, roughly 25% of them present only once. Input material: blood. These receptors were taken from a man over 45 with Graves' hyperthyroidism.

V and J are TRBV2 and TRBJ1-5, with a tentative D call TRBD1 (5 bases). V lost 2 bases, J lost 5 bases, and 7 bases lay in between. The CDR3 runs 13 residues. CDR1 SNHLY and CDR2 FYNNEI come from the germline V gene. CDR3 DNA: TGTGCCAGCAGTGAATCAGGGTATCAGCCCCAGCATTTT. It specifies CASSESGYQPQHF.

As to this clonotype: Being one base from a much bigger clone, this may be a read error. The V gene is TRBV7-4, the J gene TRBJ2-5; 7 nucleotides match TRBD2. Germline CDR1 reads SGHVT; CDR2 reads SQSDAQ. With V trimmed by 5 bases and J by 1 base, 4 bases remained unmatched. The CDR3 spans 14 residues. The CDR3 protein is CASSPWTSQETQYF. The CDR3 DNA sequence: TGTGCCAGCAGCCCCTGGACTAGCCAAGAGACCCAGTACTTC.

This clonotype was counted a few times. The chain recombines TRBV6-1 with TRBJ1-5; the D gene is possibly TRBD1 (6 bases). Trimming took off 3 bases at V and 6 bases at J, with 24 bases between the two ends. This CDR3 is built from 18 residues. CDR1 and CDR2 from the germline V gene are MNHNS and SASEGT. The CDR3 reads CASSDNLLVRGGGQPQHF. The CDR3 nucleotides are TGTGCCAGCAGTGACAACCTTTTAGTCCGGGGAGGGGGTCAGCCCCAGCATTTT.

The gene calls are TRBV27 and TRBJ2-7; 12 bases line up with TRBD2. Germline V gene data show CDR1 as MNHEY and CDR2 as SMNVEV (reference sequence). The CDR3 has 15 amino acids. V was pared by 6 bases and J by 7 bases, with 10 bases of the junction left unmatched. CDR3 nucleotides: TGTGCCAGCAGGACCCAGACTAGCGGGAGAAGGGAGCAGTACTTC. Its protein product is CASRTQTSGRREQYF.

The chain joins TRBV28 to TRBJ2-7; D uncertain. CDR3 length: 12 amino acids. Trimming pared 8 bases from V and 0 bases from J, leaving 8 bases between. Per the germline V gene, CDR1 is MDHEN and CDR2 is SYDVKM. The CDR3 region is CASQVSSYEQYF. CDR3 DNA sequence: TGTGCCAGCCAGGTCAGCTCCTACGAGCAGTACTTC. The full variable domain, its missing parts supplied by reference TRBV28 and TRBJ2-7, is DVKVTQSSRYLVKRTGEKVFLECVQDMDHENMFWYRQDPGLGLRLIYFSYDVKMKEKGDIPEGYSVSREKKERFSLILESASTNQTSMYLCASQVSSYEQYFGPGTRLTVT.

The rearrangement joins TRBV20-1 to TRBJ2-1, with D hard to call. Per the germline V gene, CDR1 is DFQATT and CDR2 is SNEGSKA (reference sequence). V was trimmed by 6 bases and J by 2 bases, leaving 8 bases between them. The CDR3 spans 12 residues. In DNA form, the CDR3 reads TGCAGTGCCCCTCAAGCCTACAATGAGCAGTTCTTC. It encodes CSAPQAYNEQFF.

The chain carries TRBV7-3 and TRBJ2-2, with a tentative D call TRBD1 (5 bases). The CDR3 contains 16 residues. Germline CDR1 is SGHTA and CDR2 is FQGTGA. V lost 1 base and J lost 4, with 13 bases in between. Here the CDR3 DNA reads TGTGCCAGCAGCTTAATAGGCAGGACACCCACCGGGGAGCTGTTTTTT. This gives the protein CASSLIGRTPTGELFF.

This clonotype was observed many times. This sequence joins TRBV27 and TRBJ1-2; possible D gene TRBD1, 5 bases. The CDR3 length is 14 residues. The ends were cut back, 3 bases at V and 7 bases at J, with 15 bases in the middle. Germline loops: CDR1 MNHEY, CDR2 SMNVEV (reference sequence). DNA of the CDR3: TGTGCCAGCAGTTTTAAAGGGGATTTGAGTGGCTACACCTTC. It codes for CASSFKGDLSGYTF.

The rearrangement links TRBV7-6 to TRBJ1-2; possibly TRBD1 for D (5 bases). Trimming took 5 bases from V and 8 from J, leaving 15 bases between them. The CDR3 is 13 residues long. CDR1 and CDR2 (germline): SGHVS, FNYEAQ. CDR3 nucleotide sequence: TGTGCCAGCAGCACGGACACCTCGGGAGGCTACACCTTC. Translating it yields CASSTDTSGGYTF. The full variable domain, in which reference TRBV7-6 and TRBJ1-2 provide the parts outside the CDR3, is GAGVSQSPRYKVTKRGQDVALRCDPISGHVSLYWYRQALGQGPEFLTYFNYEAQQDKSGLPNDRFSAERPEGSISTLTIQRTEQRDSAMYRCASSTDTSGGYTFGSGTRLTVV.

This clonotype occurred a few times. V is TRBV27 and J is TRBJ2-7, with 8 bases that match TRBD1. This CDR3 is 17 amino acids long. V lost 7 bases and J lost 2; bases outside the gene matches: 16. Germline V lookup: CDR1 MNHEY, CDR2 SMNVEV (reference sequence). CDR3 amino acids: CASTRDRKATVTYEQYF. The CDR3 DNA sequence: TGTGCCAGCACTCGGGACAGGAAAGCCACTGTGACCTACGAGCAGTACTTC.

This clonotype was seen a handful of times. The chain combines TRBV20-1 with TRBJ2-1; a weak D match, TRBD2 (6 bases). The length of the CDR3 is 14 residues. CDR1 and CDR2 (germline): DFQATT, SNEGSKA (reference sequence). V was clipped by 0 bases and J by 4 bases, with 10 bases between them. The CDR3 region is CSARETGRYNEQFF. CDR3 nucleotide sequence: TGCAGTGCTAGAGAAACCGGGAGATACAATGAGCAGTTCTTC.

This clonotype was observed at least ten times. The rearrangement links TRBV7-9 to TRBJ1-4; D uncertain. Germline V CDR1 and CDR2: SEHNR, FQNEAQ (reference sequence). Deletions cut 2 bases from V and 8 bases from J, with 6 bases between. The CDR3 covers 12 residues. DNA of the CDR3: TGTGCCAGCAGCTTAAGGATGGAAAAACTGTTTTTT. Protein: CASSLRMEKLFF.

This clonotype was found once. V gene TRBV6-2 or TRBV6-3 combines with J gene TRBJ1-5; D call uncertain. This CDR3 contains 14 residues. V shed 5 bases and J shed 8 bases, with 16 bases lying between them. CDR1 and CDR2 from the germline V gene are MNHEY and SVGEGT. CDR3: CASSRADLKEPQHF. For the CDR3, the DNA is TGTGCCAGCAGTAGAGCGGACCTCAAGGAGCCCCAGCATTTT.

The chain joins TRBV7-3 to TRBJ2-7; no reliable D call. This CDR3 region has 13 residues. V lost 5 bases to trimming and J lost 4 bases, with 12 bases between them. Germline CDR1 is SGHTA and CDR2 is FQGTGA. The CDR3 DNA is TGTGCCAGCAGCCCCGCGGACGGATACGAGCAGTACTTC. Protein product: CASSPADGYEQYF. The entire variable domain, with the rest obtained from reference TRBV7-3 and TRBJ2-7, is as follows: GAGVSQTPSNKVTEKGKYVELRCDPISGHTALYWYRQSLGQGPEFLIYFQGTGAADDSGLPNDRFFAVRPEGSVSTLKIQRTERGDSAVYLCASSPADGYEQYFGPGTRLTVT.

This clonotype was seen only a few times. One base away lies a much larger clone, so this may be a sequencing read error. The rearrangement joins TRBV28 to TRBJ2-7; D gene ambiguous. This CDR3 is built from 11 residues. The germline gives CDR1 MDHEN, CDR2 SYDVKM. Trimming removed 5 bases from V and 3 bases from J, with 5 bases in between. The CDR3 nucleotides are TGTGCCAGCAGTACCTACTACGAGCAGTACTTC. It is translated as CASSTYYEQYF.

This chain uses TRBV6-1 with TRBJ2-7; TRBD2 agrees at 8 bases. The CDR3 is 13 residues long. The trim removed 3 bases at V and 2 bases at J, leaving 0 bases unmatched. Germline V gene data show CDR1 as MNHNS and CDR2 as SASEGT. For the CDR3, the DNA is TGTGCCAGCAGTGAGCGGGAGGCCTACGAGCAGTACTTC. Protein sequence: CASSEREAYEQYF.

V is TRBV7-8 and J is TRBJ2-3; TRBD2 matches 13 bases. Germline values: CDR1 SGHVS, CDR2 FQNEAQ. J was trimmed by 2 bases and V by 5 bases; bases with no gene match: 4. This CDR3 has 16 residues. CDR3 region: CASSPGTSGNTDTQYF. Written as DNA, the CDR3 is TGTGCCAGCAGCCCAGGGACTAGCGGGAACACAGATACGCAGTATTTT.

This clonotype appeared a few times. The CDR3 DNA reads TGCAGCGTTCTGTGGGGCAGGGGAGATACGCAGTATTTT. This translates into CSVLWGRGDTQYF. The rearrangement joins TRBV29-1 to TRBJ2-3; D perhaps matches TRBD1 (6 bases). Trimming took off 5 bases at V and 5 bases at J, with 14 bases between the two ends. The V gene's germline CDR1 is SQVTM and CDR2 ANQGSEA. This CDR3 spans 13 amino acids.

The table lists this clonotype with many counts. The V call is TRBV28, the J call TRBJ1-1; D is unresolved. The V gene lost 5 bases and the J gene lost 2 bases, with 12 bases spanning the gap. CDR3 length: 14 amino acids. The germline CDR1 and CDR2 sequences are MDHEN and SYDVKM. CDR3 DNA: TGTGCCAGCAGTCGTAGACTCCTTAACACTGAAGCTTTCTTT. Residues: CASSRRLLNTEAFF.

This clonotype was seen a few times. The gene calls are TRBV6-1 and TRBJ2-2; no clear D. Germline CDR1 reads MNHNS; CDR2 reads SASEGT. CDR3 length: 14 residues. V was pared by 3 bases and J by 6 bases, with 11 bases between. In DNA form, the CDR3 reads TGTGCCAGCAGTGATCCCCAGTGGGCCGGGGAGCTGTTTTTT. Encoded protein: CASSDPQWAGELFF.

This clonotype was observed many times. J is TRBJ2-1 and V is TRBV11-3, with D perhaps TRBD1 or TRBD2 (5 bases each). Germline CDR1 is SGHNT and CDR2 is YENEEA. The CDR3 consists of 15 residues. Deletions cut 5 bases from V and 7 bases from J, with 18 bases between. CDR3 nucleotide sequence: TGTGCCAGCAGCAAAAGGGGAGTTACCGAGAATGAGCAGTTCTTC. Amino acid sequence: CASSKRGVTENEQFF. The entire variable domain, with the rest obtained from reference TRBV11-3 and TRBJ2-1, is as follows: EAGVVQSPRYKIIEKKQPVAFWCNPISGHNTLYWYLQNLGQGPELLIRYENEEAVDDSQLPKDRFSAERLKGVDSTLKIQPAELGDSAVYLCASSKRGVTENEQFFGPGTRLTVL.

The gene calls are TRBV18 and TRBJ2-2, with 8 bases matching TRBD2. The V gene's germline CDR1 is KGHSH and CDR2 LQKENI. V lost 4 bases, J lost 4 bases, and 5 bases stayed unmatched. This CDR3 is 15 amino acids long. In DNA, the CDR3 is TGTGCCAGCTCACGGGAGCGGGAGATCACCGGGGAGCTGTTTTTT. Amino acid sequence: CASSREREITGELFF.

The J gene is TRBJ1-3, the V gene TRBV2; D unresolved. The CDR3 runs 13 residues. Trimming pared 4 bases from V and 2 bases from J, leaving 6 bases between. Germline lookup yields CDR1 SNHLY and CDR2 FYNNEI. The CDR3 DNA is TGTGCCAGCAGTGCGGACCCTGGAAACACCATATATTTT. It is translated as CASSADPGNTIYF.

The J gene is TRBJ2-7, the V gene TRBV20-1, with 9 bases lining up with TRBD2. Per the germline V gene, CDR1 is DFQATT and CDR2 is SNEGSKA (reference sequence). V lost 5 bases and J lost 1; bases outside the gene matches: 6. The CDR3 length is 14 residues. The CDR3 bases are TGCAGTGCTTTTCCCACTAGCGGGTCCTACGAGCAGTACTTC. Protein sequence: CSAFPTSGSYEQYF.

The rearrangement uses TRBV19 and TRBJ2-7; 9 positions agree with TRBD1. The J segment lost 6 bases and the V segment lost 1 base, leaving 4 bases of the junction unmatched. Germline CDR1 reads LNHDA; CDR2 reads SQIVND (reference sequence). This CDR3 contains 14 residues. The CDR3, as DNA: TGTGCCAGTAGTATAGTGGGGACAGGGATCGAGCAGTACTTC. Its translation: CASSIVGTGIEQYF.